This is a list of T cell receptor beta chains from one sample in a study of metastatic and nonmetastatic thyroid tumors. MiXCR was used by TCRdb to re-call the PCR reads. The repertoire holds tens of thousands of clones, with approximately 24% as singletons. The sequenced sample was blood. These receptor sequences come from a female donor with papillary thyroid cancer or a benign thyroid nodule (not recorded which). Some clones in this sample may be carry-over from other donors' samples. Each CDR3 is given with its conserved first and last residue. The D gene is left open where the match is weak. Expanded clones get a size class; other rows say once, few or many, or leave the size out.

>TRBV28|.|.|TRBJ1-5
TGTGCCAGCAGTCATGGAATAAATCAGCCCCAGCATTTT
CASSHGINQPQHF
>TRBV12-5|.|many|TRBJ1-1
TGTGCTAGTGGTTTGGTGCTCCAGGGACCCATGAACACTGAAGCTTTCTTT
CASGLVLQGPMNTEAFF
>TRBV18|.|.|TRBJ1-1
TGTGACAGCTCACCACGGGGGGGAGACACTGATGCTTTCTTT
CDSSPRGGDTDAFF
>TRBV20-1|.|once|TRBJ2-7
TGCAGTGCTCCTACCCGGTGGGAGCAGTACTTC
CSAPTRWEQYF
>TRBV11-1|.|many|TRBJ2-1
TGTGCCAGCAGTCATTCCTGGACCCGATCTGGTGGTGAGCAGTTCTTC
CASSHSWTRSGGEQFF
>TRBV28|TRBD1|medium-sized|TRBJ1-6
TGTGCCAGCACCCCTTCGACAGGGGGCAATTCACCCCTCCACTTT
CASTPSTGGNSPLHF
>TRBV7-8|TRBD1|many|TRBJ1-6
TGTGCCAGCAGCTTAGCGAGAGGGACAGGGTTCTCACCCCTCCACTTT
CASSLARGTGFSPLHF
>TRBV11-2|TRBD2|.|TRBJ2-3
TGTGCCAGCAGCTCCCGGACTAGCGGAGACCGAGATACGCAGTATTTT
CASSSRTSGDRDTQYF
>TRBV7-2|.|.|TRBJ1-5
TGTGCCAGCAGCTTGCTTGGGTTGGGCAATCAGCCCCAACATTTT
CASSLLGLGNQPQHF
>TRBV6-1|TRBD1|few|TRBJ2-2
TGTGCCAGCAGGATCGGGACAGGGATTGTTGGCGGGGAGCTGTTTTTT
CASRIGTGIVGGELFF
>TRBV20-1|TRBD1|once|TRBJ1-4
TGCAGTGACGATCCAAGGACAGGGGTCCTAAATGATAAACTGTTTTTT
CSDDPRTGVLNDKLFF
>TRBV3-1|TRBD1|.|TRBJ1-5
TGTGCCAGCCGCTCGACAGGGGTCGATCAGCCCCAGCATTTT
CASRSTGVDQPQHF
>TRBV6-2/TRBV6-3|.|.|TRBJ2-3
TGTGCCAGCAGTTACGGGGGTGAAGCAGATACGCAGTATTTT
CASSYGGEADTQYF
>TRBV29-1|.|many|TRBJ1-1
TGCAGCGTCCGATGGAGCGGCACTGAAGCTTTCTTT
CSVRWSGTEAFF
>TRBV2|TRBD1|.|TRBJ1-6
TGTGCCAGAAGGCAGCGCCCAGGGGGCGGGAATTCACCCCTCCACTTT
CARRQRPGGGNSPLHF
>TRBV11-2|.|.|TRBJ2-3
TGTGCCAGCAGCTTGCGTGACTCAGATACGCAGTATTTT
CASSLRDSDTQYF
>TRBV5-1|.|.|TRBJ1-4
TGCGCCAGCAGCTTGGGGGGGCCCCAGGGATCGGAGTATGAAAAACTGTTTTTT
CASSLGGPQGSEYEKLFF
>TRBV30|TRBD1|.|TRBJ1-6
TGTGCCTGGACAGCCGGGACAGGGGGCAATTCACCCCTCCACTTT
CAWTAGTGGNSPLHF
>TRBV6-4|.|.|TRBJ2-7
TGTGCCAGCAGGGAGACCGGGACAAACTCCTACGAGCAGTACTTC
CASRETGTNSYEQYF
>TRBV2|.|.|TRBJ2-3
TGTGCCAGCATGGTCCCTAGTAGGACAGATACGCAGTATTTT
CASMVPSRTDTQYF
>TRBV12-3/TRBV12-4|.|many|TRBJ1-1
TGTGCCAGCAGTTTAAGGACCGCGTCTGAAGCTTTCTTT
CASSLRTASEAFF
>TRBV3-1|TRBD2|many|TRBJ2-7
TGTGCCAGCAGCTTCACTAGCGGGGGTCCCTACGAGCAGTACTTC
CASSFTSGGPYEQYF
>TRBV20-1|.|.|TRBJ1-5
TGCAGTGCGACACGACCAGAGGGCAATCAGCCCCAGCATTTT
CSATRPEGNQPQHF
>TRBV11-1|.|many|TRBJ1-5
TGTGCCAGCAGCTTAGGGTCCCTCAGTCTCAATCAGCCCCAGCATTTT
CASSLGSLSLNQPQHF
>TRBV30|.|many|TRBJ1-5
TGTGCCTGGAGGGGGGGGATGGCTCAGCCCCAGCATTTT
CAWRGGMAQPQHF
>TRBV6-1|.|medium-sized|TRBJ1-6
TGTGCCAGCAGTGTGAGGGATTACTATAATTCACCCCTCCACTTT
CASSVRDYYNSPLHF
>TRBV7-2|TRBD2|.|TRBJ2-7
TGTGCCAGCAGCTCACGGGCGGGGGGCTACGAGCAGTACTTC
CASSSRAGGYEQYF
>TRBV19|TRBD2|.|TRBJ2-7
TGTGCCAGTGCTAGCGGGAGCTCCTACGAGCAGTACTTC
CASASGSSYEQYF
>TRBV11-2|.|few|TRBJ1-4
TGTGCCAGCAGCTTTGGGGAGGTTGAAAAACTGTTTTTT
CASSFGEVEKLFF
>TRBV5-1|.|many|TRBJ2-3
TGCGCCAGCAGAGGGGAAGATACGCAGTATTTT
CASRGEDTQYF
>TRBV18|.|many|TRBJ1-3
TGTGCCAGCTCAGAAACTAGGGGCTCTGGAAACACCATATATTTT
CASSETRGSGNTIYF